The text below deals with one TCR beta chain. Its binding antigen is unknown. Within one base of it there is no much larger clone, and no base qualities were kept. The source of the sample is a study of blood T cell repertoires in COVID-19 (dated by TCRdb to the early 2020s). About the study as a whole: Collaborator samples came from the United States, Italy and Spain and covered acute and convalescent phases of COVID-19. The repertoires were released in a freely available public database meant as a resource for research on the immune response to SARS-CoV-2. The dataset comprised deeply sampled blood TCRbeta repertoires from subjects exposed to, actively infected with, or recovered from COVID-19. The material from the prospective study consisted of cDNA or gDNA derived from T cells, B-cell-depleted T cells, or PBMCs. Where available, HLA class I and class II types were taken from metadata supplied by the sample provider and were not determined by assay-based typing. Samples were obtained from the ongoing ImmuneRACE study (first 160 participants) and from over a thousand subjects provided by 6 global collaborators. A de-identified subject ID, COVID-19 status, age in years and sex were almost always included in the sample metadata. Findings and caveats that apply to the study as a whole: How much clinical and demographic metadata was included differed by source and by participant, and the metadata was provided uncurated.

TCRbeta CDR3 regions were amplified from genomic DNA by means of the immunoSEQ Assay, a bias-controlled multiplex PCR. As for the authors' bioinformatics: The number of nucleated cells in each sample was estimated by amplification of reference gene primers within the assay. To quantify the absolute abundance of each unique TCRbeta CDR3 rearrangement, sequence reads were collapsed and filtered. For each sample, productive Simpson clonality was calculated by taking the square root of Simpson's diversity index across productive rearrangements. The immuneACCESS repertoire file appears here via TCRdb, limited to in-frame rearrangements. These files lack a portion of the clones; in checked studies, under half of the deficit traces to unresolved V genes, and the cause of the others is not known. That table furnishes V, J and clone size, whereas the DNA furnished D and trimming. In this sample the table shows fewer than 250,000 clones, 90% of which occur a single time. The top ten hold around 15% of the sample.

The CDR3 measures 16 amino acids from cysteine to phenylalanine. Only the CDR3 portion is preserved as DNA: 48 bases, with reading frame beginning at the first base. Via the germline V gene (reference sequence), CDR1 is SGHKS and CDR2 YYEKEE. Trimming removed 2 bases from V and 6 bases from J; the gene matches leave 10 bases unexplained. In the prospective study, participants were roughly 18 to 90 years old, resided in 20 to 30 geographic areas of the United States, and were enrolled through a virtual design. Cohort assignment in the prospective study relied on participant-reported clinical history from a screening survey and a study questionnaire. Exposed participants had been in contact, within 2 weeks of entering the study, with a person who had a PCR-confirmed or clinician-diagnosed case of COVID-19. In the prospective study, whole blood, serum and a nasopharyngeal or oropharyngeal swab were collected from each participant by mobile phlebotomists. Over an approximately 2-month period, participants in the prospective study had the option of providing additional blood draws and questionnaires. Before DNA extraction, prospective study blood samples were shipped either frozen or at room temperature.

The sequence was collected from a man aged 25 to 40 who had been exposed to COVID-19. Here the chain combines TRBV5-5 and TRBJ2-1, and 8 junctional nucleotides match TRBD2. Sequenced: PBMCs or T cells enriched from blood (not recorded which). The CDR3 has the sequence CASSLSSGTSLNEQFF. The nucleotide sequence reads TGTGCCAGCAGCTTAAGTTCCGGGACTAGTCTCAATGAGCAGTTCTTC.